One sample yielded the 21 T cell receptor beta chains listed below, sequenced in a study of blood T cell repertoires in COVID-19. Assay used: immunoSEQ multiplex PCR; TCRdb lists only in-frame clones, some missing. The table has roughly 130,000 clones, around 84% seen once. The sequenced sample consisted of PBMCs or T cells enriched from blood (not recorded which). The receptors stem from a woman aged 30 to 39 who had recovered from COVID-19.

The J gene is TRBJ1-5, the V gene TRBV24-1, with 7 bases identical to TRBD1. The CDR3 covers 12 residues. V shed 11 bases and J 7 bases; nucleotides not matched to a gene: 7. CDR1 is KGHDR, CDR2 SFDVKD, per germline. The CDR3 DNA reads as TGTGCCATCGCCGGGACAGAACAGCCCCAGCATTTT. Protein: CAIAGTEQPQHF.

The chain uses TRBV27 and TRBJ2-7, with a weak D call TRBD1 (6 bases). The CDR3 sequence is 19 residues long. The V and J ends lost 0 bases and 3 bases respectively, with 24 bases between them. Germline CDR1 and CDR2: MNHEY and SMNVEV (reference sequence). The CDR3 loop is CASSLSGRGPPARNYEQYF. CDR3 nucleotides: TGTGCCAGCAGTTTATCCGGCAGGGGCCCTCCCGCGAGGAACTACGAGCAGTACTTC.

This clone was seen just once. The V call is TRBV6-5, the J call TRBJ1-1, with 7 bases identical to TRBD1. The length of the CDR3 is 12 residues. Per germline, CDR1 MNHEY and CDR2 SVGAGI. J gave up 8 bases and V 6 bases, and 6 bases lay outside the gene matches. Here the CDR3 DNA reads TGTGCCAGCAGGTTTACACAGGGGGAAGCTTTCTTT. Translation gives CASRFTQGEAFF.

There are many counts of this clone. This chain links TRBV28 with TRBJ1-2; TRBD1 agrees at 8 bases. The germline V gene has CDR1 MDHEN and CDR2 SYDVKM. V was clipped by 6 bases and J by 8 bases; unmatched bases: 11. The CDR3 runs to 14 residues. CDR3 nucleotide sequence: TGTGCCAGCAGGCCCCTTGGACAGGGACGCGGCTACACCTTC. It codes for CASRPLGQGRGYTF.

The V and J genes are TRBV21-1 and TRBJ1-5; TRBD1, as called in the table, went unchecked against the DNA. TRBV21-1 is a known pseudogene. The CDR3 is 14 residues long. CDR3 bases: TGTGCCAGCAGCAACAGGGTTGGCAATCAGCCCCAGCATTTT. As protein: CASSNRVGNQPQHF.

The V call is TRBV6-4, the J call TRBJ2-1; 13 bases map to TRBD2. Germline V CDR1 and CDR2: MRHNA, SNTAGT. Trimming cost V 4 bases and J 7 bases; bases outside gene matches: 4. This CDR3 contains 15 residues. CDR3 DNA sequence: TGTGCCAGCAGTGGGACTAGCGGGAGTTCTAATGAGCAGTTCTTC. Protein product: CASSGTSGSSNEQFF.

The V gene is TRBV4-3, the J gene TRBJ2-4; D is unresolved. In germline, CDR1 is LGHNA, CDR2 YSLEER. The CDR3 is 18 amino acids. V lost 0 bases and J lost 2, with 17 bases in between. The chain's CDR3 is CASSQDFDEIATKNIQYF. For the CDR3, the DNA is TGCGCCAGCAGCCAAGATTTCGATGAGATCGCAACCAAAAACATTCAGTACTTC.

The rearrangement uses TRBV19 and TRBJ1-4; D perhaps matches TRBD1 (6 bases). This CDR3 comprises 14 residues. V lost 3 bases, J lost 14 bases, and 19 bases lay in between. Germline CDR1 is LNHDA and CDR2 is SQIVND (reference sequence). The CDR3 DNA follows: TGTGCCAGTAGTATGGGCGGCAGGGGCCGAGTGCTGTTTTTT. It is translated as CASSMGGRGRVLFF.

This clone was seen more than once but under ten times. This chain joins TRBV6-4 and TRBJ2-1, with TRBD1 identical over 8 bases. The CDR3 sequence is 14 residues long. The J segment lost 4 bases and the V segment lost 4 bases, leaving 3 bases of the junction unmatched. The germline V gene encodes CDR1 MRHNA and CDR2 SNTAGT. The CDR3 DNA sequence: TGTGCCAGCAGTGCGGGACAGGATTACAATGAGCAGTTCTTC. Its translation: CASSAGQDYNEQFF.

The genes are TRBV2 and TRBJ1-3; D unclear. V gave up 2 bases and J gave up 8 bases, with 4 bases separating them. The V gene's germline CDR1 is SNHLY and CDR2 FYNNEI. The CDR3 is made up of 11 amino acids. The CDR3: CASSESYTIYF. CDR3 in DNA: TGTGCCAGCAGTGAATCGTACACCATATATTTT.

Only one count was recorded for this clone. The chain recombines TRBV6-2 or TRBV6-3 with TRBJ1-6, with 8 bases lining up with TRBD1. Germline V gene lookup returns CDR1 MNHEY and CDR2 SVGEGT. The CDR3 is 15 residues long. Losses at the gene ends were 6 bases for V and 6 bases for J; bases not matched to a gene: 7. CDR3 sequence (DNA): TGTGCCAGCAGCCTTCGGACAGGGTTTAATTCACCCCTCCACTTT. It encodes CASSLRTGFNSPLHF.

This chain joins TRBV11-3 and TRBJ2-1, with TRBD2 identical over 15 bases. Germline-derived CDR1 and CDR2 are SGHNT and YENEEA. Unmatched junction bases numbered 10, after V lost 6 bases and J lost 10 bases. The CDR3 totals 16 residues. CDR3 nucleotides: TGTGCCAGCAGTCAAGGGACTAGCGGGAGGTCGGACGAGCAGTTCTTC. As protein: CASSQGTSGRSDEQFF.

V gene TRBV6-1 combines with J gene TRBJ2-7; a possible D gene is TRBD2 (6 bases). The germline V gene encodes CDR1 MNHNS and CDR2 SASEGT. Trimming removed 3 bases at V and 2 bases at J, with 11 bases between. This CDR3 contains 14 residues. In nucleotides, the CDR3 is TGTGCCAGCAGTGACGGAGGGACCCCCTACGAGCAGTACTTC. As protein: CASSDGGTPYEQYF.

This clone was found a few times. The chain combines TRBV4-2 with TRBJ2-1; D possibly corresponds to TRBD2 (5 bases). V was clipped by 0 bases and J by 2 bases, with 11 bases between them. This CDR3 has 16 amino acids. CDR1 is LGHNA, CDR2 YNFKEQ, per germline. CDR3 coding DNA: TGTGCCAGCAGCCAAGAAGCGGCGGAAGCCTACAATGAGCAGTTCTTC. It translates to CASSQEAAEAYNEQFF.

The J gene is TRBJ2-1, the V gene TRBV19; 10 nucleotides match TRBD2. Germline V gene lookup returns CDR1 LNHDA and CDR2 SQIVND (reference sequence). The ends lost 4 bases at V and 7 bases at J; junction bases unmatched: 10. CDR3 size: 16 residues. CDR3 region: CASSTPRSGRRNEQFF. The CDR3 DNA reads TGTGCCAGTAGTACCCCTCGTAGCGGGAGGCGGAATGAGCAGTTCTTC.

The chain uses TRBV6-5 and TRBJ1-6; D remains unclear. The germline V gene has CDR1 MNHEY and CDR2 SVGAGI. The CDR3 consists of 15 residues. Trimming removed 2 bases at V and 9 bases at J, with 14 bases between. DNA for the CDR3: TGTGCCAGCAGTTACCCGACCGGGGTCGGTTCACCCCTCCACTTT. Its translation is CASSYPTGVGSPLHF.

This clone was detected once. The genes are TRBV5-1 and TRBJ2-3; 11 nucleotides line up with TRBD2. Germline V gene data show CDR1 as SGHRS and CDR2 as YFSETQ. The J segment lost 4 bases and the V segment lost 2 bases, leaving 3 bases of the junction unmatched. The length of the CDR3 is 15 residues. CDR3 protein: CASSLLAGAADTQYF. CDR3 coding DNA: TGCGCCAGCAGCTTACTAGCGGGAGCGGCAGATACGCAGTATTTT. The whole variable domain, remainder taken from reference TRBV5-1 and TRBJ2-3, is KAGVTQTPRYLIKTRGQQVTLSCSPISGHRSVSWYQQTPGQGLQFLFEYFSETQRNKGNFPGRFSGRQFSNSRSEMNVSTLELGDSALYLCASSLLAGAADTQYFGPGTRLTVL.

This chain uses TRBV14 with TRBJ2-5; D perhaps matches TRBD2 (5 bases). From germline, CDR1 is SGHDN and CDR2 FVKESK. The CDR3 consists of 12 residues. V was pared by 4 bases and J by 10 bases, with 13 bases between. In DNA form, the CDR3 reads TGTGCCAGCAGCCCTAGCACGGTGGGCCAGTACTTC. Translation: CASSPSTVGQYF. Based on the CDR3 plus reference TRBV14 and TRBJ2-5, the full variable domain is EAGVTQFPSHSVIEKGQTVTLRCDPISGHDNLYWYRRVMGKEIKFLLHFVKESKQDESGMPNNRFLAERTGGTYSTLKVQPAELEDSGVYFCASSPSTVGQYFGPGTRLLVL.

The V call is TRBV30, the J call TRBJ1-1, with 7 bases lining up with TRBD1. This CDR3 spans 15 amino acids. Looked up from germline, CDR1 is GTSNPN and CDR2 is SVGIG (reference sequence). V lost 1 base to trimming and J lost 4 bases; unmatched junction nucleotides: 9. The CDR3 DNA follows: TGTGCCTGGAGTGCCAAGGGGGCCCTCGGCACTGAAGCTTTCTTT. It yields the protein CAWSAKGALGTEAFF.

DNA of the CDR3: TGTGCCAGCAGCTTGGGCGCGGGCAGGGGTATTGGCTACACCTTC. Amino acids: CASSLGAGRGIGYTF. The chain carries TRBV7-9 and TRBJ1-2, with D perhaps TRBD1 (6 bases). The CDR3 is 15 residues long. The germline V gene has CDR1 SEHNR and CDR2 FQNEAQ (reference sequence). The V end lost 3 bases, the J end lost 7 bases, and 18 bases lay between the germline ends.

The V gene is TRBV5-1, the J gene TRBJ1-1, with D unresolved. V dropped 2 bases and J dropped 6 bases, with 8 bases sitting between them. CDR1 and CDR2 from the germline V gene are SGHRS and YFSETQ. This CDR3 contains 12 residues. CDR3 sequence: CASSLGGPEAFF. The DNA for the CDR3 is TGCGCCAGCAGCTTAGGAGGGCCTGAAGCTTTCTTT.